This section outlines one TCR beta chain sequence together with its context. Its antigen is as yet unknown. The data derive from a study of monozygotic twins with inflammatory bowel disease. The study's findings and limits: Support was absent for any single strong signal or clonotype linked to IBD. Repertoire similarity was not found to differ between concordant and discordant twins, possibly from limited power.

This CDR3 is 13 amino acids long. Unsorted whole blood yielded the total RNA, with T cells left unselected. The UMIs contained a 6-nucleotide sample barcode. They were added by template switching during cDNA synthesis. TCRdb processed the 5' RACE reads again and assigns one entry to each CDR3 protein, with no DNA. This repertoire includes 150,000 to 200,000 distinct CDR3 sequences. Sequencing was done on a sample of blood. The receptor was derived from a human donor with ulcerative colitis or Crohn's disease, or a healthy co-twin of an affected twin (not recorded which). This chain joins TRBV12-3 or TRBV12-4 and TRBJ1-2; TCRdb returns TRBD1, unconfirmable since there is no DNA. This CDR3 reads CASSPQGMGGYTF.